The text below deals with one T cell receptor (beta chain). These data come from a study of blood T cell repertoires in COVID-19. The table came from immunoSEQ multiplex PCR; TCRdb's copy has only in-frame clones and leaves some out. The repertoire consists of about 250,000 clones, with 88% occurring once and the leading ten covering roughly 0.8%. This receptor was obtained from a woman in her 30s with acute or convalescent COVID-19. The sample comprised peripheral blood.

CDR3 in amino acids: CASSPLALGEQFF. The CDR3, as DNA: TGTGCCAGCAGCCCGCTAGCCCTGGGTGAGCAGTTCTTC. The V gene is TRBV14, the J gene TRBJ2-1, with a possible D match to TRBD2 (5 bases). The CDR3 length is 13 residues. The V end was cut by 4 bases, the J end by 9 bases, with 13 bases between. From germline, CDR1 is SGHDN and CDR2 FVKESK.